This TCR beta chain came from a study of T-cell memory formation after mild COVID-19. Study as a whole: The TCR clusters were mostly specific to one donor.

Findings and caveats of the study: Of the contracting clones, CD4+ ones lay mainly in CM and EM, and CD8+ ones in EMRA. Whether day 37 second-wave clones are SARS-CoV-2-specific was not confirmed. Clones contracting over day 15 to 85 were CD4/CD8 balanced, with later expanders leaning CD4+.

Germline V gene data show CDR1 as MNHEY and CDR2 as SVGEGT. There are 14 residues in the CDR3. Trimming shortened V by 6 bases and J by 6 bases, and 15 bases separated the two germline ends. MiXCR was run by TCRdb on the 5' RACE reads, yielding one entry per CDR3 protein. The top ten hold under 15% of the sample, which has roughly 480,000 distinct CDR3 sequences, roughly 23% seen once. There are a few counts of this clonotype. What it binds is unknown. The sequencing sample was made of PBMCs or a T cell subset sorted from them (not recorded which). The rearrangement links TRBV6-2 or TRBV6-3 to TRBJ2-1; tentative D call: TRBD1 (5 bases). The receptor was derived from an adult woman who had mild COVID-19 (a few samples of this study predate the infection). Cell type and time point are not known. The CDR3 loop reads CASRKTVYLNEQFF. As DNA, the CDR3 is TGTGCCAGCAGGAAGACAGTGTACCTCAATGAGCAGTTCTTC.